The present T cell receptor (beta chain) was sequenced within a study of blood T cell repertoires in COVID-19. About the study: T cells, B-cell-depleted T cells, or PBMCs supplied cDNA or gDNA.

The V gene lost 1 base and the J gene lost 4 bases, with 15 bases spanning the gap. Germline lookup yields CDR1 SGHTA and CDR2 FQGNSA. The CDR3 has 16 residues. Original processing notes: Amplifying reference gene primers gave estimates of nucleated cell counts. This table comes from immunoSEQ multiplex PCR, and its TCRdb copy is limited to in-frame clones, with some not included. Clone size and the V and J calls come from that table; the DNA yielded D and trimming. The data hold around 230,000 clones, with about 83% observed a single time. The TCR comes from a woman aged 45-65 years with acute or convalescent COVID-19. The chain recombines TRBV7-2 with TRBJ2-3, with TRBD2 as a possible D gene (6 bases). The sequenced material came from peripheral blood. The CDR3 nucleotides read TGTGCCAGCAGCTTAGTCGGGACGGGAGTCGCAGATACGCAGTATTTT. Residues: CASSLVGTGVADTQYF.